Sequencing of this TCR beta chain was carried out in a study of T cells in Graves' hyperthyroidism and ophthalmopathy. Many counts were recorded for this clonotype. TCR beta CDR3 regions were amplified from RNA. When the TCR CDR3 underwent first-round RT-PCR, the HTBI primer set was used. TCRdb re-called the multiplex PCR reads with MiXCR, one entry per CDR3 protein. The data contain around 540,000 distinct CDR3 sequences, about 16% of them singletons. The CDR3 is 15 amino acids. The junction had 8 bases not matched to a gene; V was cut back by 2 bases and J by 4 bases. The germline V gene encodes CDR1 DFQATT and CDR2 SNEGSKA (reference sequence).

V and J are TRBV20-1 and TRBJ2-5, with 9 bases fitting TRBD2. This TCR derives from a woman in her 30s with Graves' ophthalmopathy. Sample: blood. CDR3 residues: CSARSLAGMGETQYF. CDR3 sequence (DNA): TGCAGTGCTAGATCCCTAGCGGGAATGGGAGAGACCCAGTACTTC.